This T cell receptor (beta chain) stems from a study of blood T cell repertoires in COVID-19. Whole-study context: From the United States, Italy and Spain came samples of acute and convalescent COVID-19.

Repertoires were generated with immunoSEQ multiplex PCR, while TCRdb's copy carries only in-frame clones and drops some. The profile covers approximately 200,000 clones, with around 85% appearing a single time and 18% taken by the ten largest. The length of the CDR3 is 15 residues. Looked up from germline, CDR1 is SNHLY and CDR2 is FYNNEI. V was trimmed by 4 bases and J by 2 bases, leaving 12 bases between them. The sequence derives from a middle-aged man who had recovered from COVID-19. Sequencing input: PBMCs or T cells enriched from blood (not recorded which). The chain combines TRBV2 with TRBJ2-4, with D unresolved. In DNA form, the CDR3 reads TGTGCCAGCAGTGTGTACTATGGTCCCAAAAACATTCAGTACTTC. It encodes CASSVYYGPKNIQYF.